The present TCR beta chain was sequenced within a study of blood T cells in healthy people across ages. The study's findings and limits: Older individuals had lower TCR beta diversity per million T cells (the decline was roughly linear). Compared with aged donors, long-lived donors showed fewer expanded clones, suggesting selection.

This clonotype came up a few times. Its antigen is currently unknown. Just one base apart from a much larger clone, this may be a read error. Primed by a sample-barcoded 5' primer and a J-beta primer mix, a second PCR proceeded for 7 to 11 cycles. Through a template-switch adaptor with 12 random nucleotides, each cDNA molecule received a tag. TCRdb reanalysed the 5' RACE reads using MiXCR and keeps one entry per CDR3 protein. The sample consists of 550,000 to 800,000 distinct CDR3 sequences, roughly 32% of them appearing once. The specimen was blood. The TCR sequence derives from an elderly woman in good health.

The CDR3 protein is CASSPVQGATYNEQYF. The CDR3 nucleotides read TGTGCCAGCTCACCCGTCCAGGGGGCAACCTACAATGAGCAGTACTTC. The gene calls are TRBV18 and TRBJ2-1, with TRBD1 matching over 8 bases. The J call may be mistaken, given a closer DNA end match to TRBJ2-7. Germline-derived CDR1 and CDR2 are KGHSH and LQKENI. The CDR3 consists of 16 residues.